These T cell receptor beta chains were read from a single sample in a study of blood T cell repertoires in COVID-19. TCRdb keeps only in-frame clones here, not all; method: immunoSEQ multiplex PCR. The table shows 60,000 to 70,000 clones, with about 86% occurring only once. The source material was peripheral blood. The receptors derive from a man aged 45-65 years with active COVID-19. Both conserved end residues are part of each CDR3. Fields, in order: J gene, V gene, CDR3 length, clone size, D gene, CDR3 DNA, CDR3 protein. A D gene is named only where the DNA matches it firmly. Not all rows give a size; the values are once, few, many and, for expanded clones, a class.

J: TRBJ2-7; V: TRBV6-5; length: 15; size: -; D: TRBD1; DNA: TGTGCCAGCAGTTACCTTCCGGACAGGGACTACGAGCAGTACTTC; CDR3: CASSYLPDRDYEQYF
J: TRBJ1-6; V: TRBV12-5; length: 15; size: -; D: -; DNA: TGTGCTAGTGGTTTGGGGGGGGGACCTAATTCACCCCTCCACTTT; CDR3: CASGLGGGPNSPLHF
J: TRBJ1-4; V: TRBV18; length: 13; size: -; D: -; DNA: TGTGCCAGCTCACCCCACAAGGGGGAAAAACTGTTTTTT; CDR3: CASSPHKGEKLFF
J: TRBJ1-2; V: TRBV30; length: 14; size: -; D: -; DNA: TGTGCCTGGAGTGCCATCGGGGGGCCCGGTGGCTACACCTTC; CDR3: CAWSAIGGPGGYTF
J: TRBJ1-4; V: TRBV15; length: 17; size: -; D: -; DNA: TGTGCCACCAGCAGAGATACGAGCAGGGTTACAAATGAAAAACTGTTTTTT; CDR3: CATSRDTSRVTNEKLFF
J: TRBJ2-7; V: TRBV7-9; length: 14; size: -; D: TRBD2; DNA: TGTGCCAGCAGCCGACTAGCGGGCACCTACGAGCAGTACTTC; CDR3: CASSRLAGTYEQYF
J: TRBJ2-2; V: TRBV5-3; length: 16; size: -; D: -; DNA: TGTGCCAGAAGCTTTAGAGCTGATGCGAACACCGGGGAGCTGTTTTTT; CDR3: CARSFRADANTGELFF
J: TRBJ1-4; V: TRBV7-9; length: 12; size: -; D: -; DNA: TGTGCCAGCAGCTTAGAGCTTGGACAATTGGTTTTT; CDR3: CASSLELGQLVF
J: TRBJ1-3; V: TRBV2; length: 13; size: -; D: -; DNA: TGTGCCAGCAGTGAGTCTGGCAGAAATATCATATATTTT; CDR3: CASSESGRNIIYF
J: TRBJ1-2; V: TRBV28; length: 14; size: -; D: TRBD1; DNA: TGTGCCAGCAATCACAGGGGGGGTGTTTATGGCTACACCTTC; CDR3: CASNHRGGVYGYTF
J: TRBJ1-6; V: TRBV2; length: 15; size: -; D: TRBD1; DNA: TGTGCCAGCAGTGAATCGTTGACAGGGTATTCACCCCTCCACTTT; CDR3: CASSESLTGYSPLHF
J: TRBJ1-5; V: TRBV10-2; length: 14; size: -; D: -; DNA: TGCGCCAGCAGCGAGGGACGGGGAAATCAGCCCCAGCATTTT; CDR3: CASSEGRGNQPQHF
J: TRBJ2-3; V: TRBV11-3; length: 16; size: -; D: TRBD1; DNA: TGTGCCAGCAGCTCGAGACAGGGTCCAAGCACAGATACGCAGTATTTT; CDR3: CASSSRQGPSTDTQYF
J: TRBJ2-5; V: TRBV18; length: 13; size: -; D: TRBD2; DNA: TGTGCCAGCTCACCAGGGGGGGTCGAGACCCAGTACTTC; CDR3: CASSPGGVETQYF
J: TRBJ1-2; V: TRBV9; length: 15; size: once; D: -; DNA: TGTGCCAGCAGCGTGGGACTGGTGGCTAACTATGGCTACACCTTC; CDR3: CASSVGLVANYGYTF
J: TRBJ2-7; V: TRBV28; length: 14; size: -; D: TRBD1; DNA: TGTGCCAGCAGCCCGGACAGGGTAGTCGACGAGCAGTACTTC; CDR3: CASSPDRVVDEQYF